This passage covers 20 T cell receptor beta chains from one sample sequenced in a study of blood T cell repertoires in COVID-19. The repertoire was sequenced with immunoSEQ multiplex PCR; TCRdb's copy has only in-frame clones and lacks some. The repertoire holds 250,000 to 350,000 clones, with approximately 86% as singletons. Sequenced input: peripheral blood. The receptors were sampled from a woman between 65 and 79 years old with COVID-19, enrolled during active disease.

This clone showed up just once. The chain has TRBV2 and TRBJ2-7; the D gene is possibly TRBD1 (5 bases). The CDR3 consists of 12 residues. Germline V gives CDR1 SNHLY, CDR2 FYNNEI. V was clipped by 6 bases and J by 2 bases, with 8 bases between them. The CDR3 region is CASRGPTYEQYF. As DNA, the CDR3 is TGTGCCAGCAGGGGGCCGACCTACGAGCAGTACTTC.

The V gene is TRBV2, the J gene TRBJ1-4; 10 positions match TRBD1. The CDR3 consists of 14 residues. Germline lookup yields CDR1 SNHLY and CDR2 FYNNEI. The junction had 6 bases not matched to a gene; V was cut back by 6 bases and J by 8 bases. The CDR3 reads CASSDGQGGEKLFF. DNA of the CDR3: TGTGCCAGCAGCGACGGACAGGGGGGCGAAAAACTGTTTTTT.

In its sample, this clone was seen once. The chain uses TRBV11-3 and TRBJ2-7; D is perhaps TRBD2 (6 bases). The CDR3 covers 12 residues. Deletions cut 4 bases from V and 6 bases from J, with 10 bases between. Germline lookup yields CDR1 SGHNT and CDR2 YENEEA. CDR3 in amino acids: CASSSGLGEQYF. DNA for the CDR3: TGTGCCAGCAGCTCGGGACTGGGCGAGCAGTACTTC.

V gene TRBV21-1 combines with J gene TRBJ1-1; no check of the table's D call, TRBD1, against the DNA was made. TRBV21-1 is shown as a pseudogene. The length of the CDR3 is 14 residues. The CDR3 sequence: CASSKGTGGSEAFF. In DNA form, the CDR3 reads TGTGCCAGCAGCAAAGGGACAGGGGGCAGTGAAGCTTTCTTT.

This clone came up once. The chain uses TRBV3-1 (or the pseudogene TRBV3-2) and TRBJ2-7; perhaps TRBD2 as D (5 bases). This CDR3 has 15 amino acids. Germline loops: CDR1 LGHDT, CDR2 YNNKEL (reference sequence). Trimming removed 3 bases from V and 0 bases from J, with 12 bases in between. The CDR3 DNA follows: TGTGCCAGCAGCCAGTTTCCGGGATCCTCCTACGAGCAGTACTTC. The encoded protein is CASSQFPGSSYEQYF.

This chain connects TRBV12-5 to TRBJ1-4; TRBD1 agrees at 7 bases. V lost 2 bases to trimming and J lost 7 bases; unmatched junction nucleotides: 13. The CDR3 covers 17 residues. The germline CDR1 and CDR2 sequences are LGHNT and FRNRAP. In DNA form, the CDR3 reads TGTGCTAGTGGTTTGAAGGGACAGAAGCTTCGTTCTGAAAAACTGTTTTTT. It yields the protein CASGLKGQKLRSEKLFF.

A few counts support this clone. The chain employs TRBV3-1 (or the pseudogene TRBV3-2) and TRBJ1-1; 9 nucleotides align to TRBD1. After removal of 3 bases from V and 1 base from J, the junction contained 6 bases not matched to a gene. The CDR3 length is 16 residues. Germline CDR1 and CDR2: LGHDT and YNNKEL (reference sequence). The CDR3 region has the DNA TGTGCCAGCAGCCAGGGGACAGGGAAAGGGAACACTGAAGCTTTCTTT. Its translation: CASSQGTGKGNTEAFF.

The chain uses TRBV11-2 and TRBJ1-1; TRBD1 aligns across 8 bases. CDR3 length: 16 amino acids. Trimming removed 4 bases from V and 7 bases from J; junction bases left unmatched: 14. Looked up from germline, CDR1 is SGHAT and CDR2 is FQNNGV. DNA of the CDR3: TGTGCCAGCAGCTCCATCCCGGGACAGGAGTACGTTGAAGCTTTCTTT. Amino acid sequence: CASSSIPGQEYVEAFF.

This clone has a single count. The chain is built from TRBV18 and TRBJ2-7, with 12 positions matching TRBD2. After removal of 3 bases from V and 3 bases from J, the junction contained 9 bases not matched to a gene. Germline V lookup: CDR1 KGHSH, CDR2 LQKENI. The CDR3 is 17 residues long. For the CDR3, the DNA is TGTGCCAGCTCACCTTCCCTAGCGGGGGGGTTAAACTACGAGCAGTACTTC. It encodes CASSPSLAGGLNYEQYF.

V is TRBV6-5 and J is TRBJ2-7; 8 nucleotides line up with TRBD1. V lost 4 bases to trimming and J lost 3 bases; unmatched junction nucleotides: 8. Germline V gene lookup returns CDR1 MNHEY and CDR2 SVGAGI. CDR3 length equals 15 residues. For the CDR3, the DNA is TGTGCCAGCAGTTCCTACAGGGGGTTCTTCTACGAGCAGTACTTC. It specifies CASSSYRGFFYEQYF.

This clone has only one observation. V gene TRBV7-7 combines with J gene TRBJ2-3; TRBD1 matches at 7 bases. Losses at the gene ends were 2 bases for V and 2 bases for J; bases not matched to a gene: 4. This CDR3 spans 15 amino acids. Germline values: CDR1 SSHAT, CDR2 FNYEAQ (reference sequence). The CDR3 DNA sequence: TGTGCCAGCAGCTTACTGGGACAGCCCACAGATACGCAGTATTTT. Translating gives CASSLLGQPTDTQYF.

The V gene is TRBV24-1, the J gene TRBJ1-5; 11 bases line up with TRBD1. The CDR3 is made up of 16 amino acids. J lost 5 bases, V lost 4 bases, and 6 bases had no gene match. Germline CDR1 and CDR2: KGHDR and SFDVKD. This CDR3 reads CATSEGDRGSHQPQHF. The CDR3 nucleotides are TGTGCCACCAGTGAAGGGGACAGGGGGTCTCATCAGCCCCAGCATTTT.

The CDR3 DNA follows: TGTGCCTGGACAAGAGAGAGCAATCAGCCCCAGCATTTT. The encoded protein is CAWTRESNQPQHF. V gene TRBV30 combines with J gene TRBJ1-5; D not certain. Trimming removed 4 bases at V and 1 base at J, with 8 bases between. Germline-derived CDR1 and CDR2 are GTSNPN and SVGIG (reference sequence). This CDR3 is built from 13 residues.

The gene calls are TRBV6-2 or TRBV6-3 and TRBJ2-7, with a possible D match to TRBD1 (5 bases). There are 15 residues in the CDR3. Germline V gives CDR1 MNHEY, CDR2 SVGEGT. V was pared by 6 bases and J by 2 bases, with 17 bases between. The CDR3 DNA sequence: TGTGCCAGCAGCCTGGGTGAAAGGGGCGCCTACGAGCAGTACTTC. The encoded protein is CASSLGERGAYEQYF.

The chain uses TRBV5-4 and TRBJ2-1; a weak D match, TRBD2 (7 bases). The CDR3 spans 14 residues. Trimming took off 10 bases at V and 4 bases at J, with 18 bases between the two ends. CDR1 and CDR2 from the germline V gene are SGHNT and YYREEE (reference sequence). The CDR3 loop is CAFRGGGLYNEQFF. Here the CDR3 DNA reads TGTGCCTTTAGAGGGGGGGGGCTGTACAATGAGCAGTTCTTC.

Only one count was recorded for this clone. V usage is TRBV5-6 and J usage is TRBJ2-7; D may be TRBD2 (5 bases). CDR1 is SGHDT and CDR2 is YYEEEE in the germline V gene. This CDR3 is built from 14 residues. V gave up 4 bases and J gave up 2 bases, with 13 bases separating them. The CDR3 coding sequence is TGTGCCAGCAGCCAGAGGGCAGGCACCTACGAGCAGTACTTC. Its translation: CASSQRAGTYEQYF.

This chain links TRBV7-9 with TRBJ2-3; 16 bases are a match to TRBD2. Trimming took 3 bases from V and 2 from J; bases not matched to a gene: 8. CDR1 and CDR2 from the germline V gene are SEHNR and FQNEAQ (reference sequence). There are 19 residues in the CDR3. This CDR3 is CASSFGTSGGDQPTDTQYF. CDR3 in DNA: TGTGCCAGCAGCTTCGGGACTAGCGGGGGGGACCAACCCACAGATACGCAGTATTTT.

The CDR3 DNA follows: TGTGCCAGCAGCGCGGGACTAGCGGGGGGGCAAGATACGCAGTATTTT. This translates into CASSAGLAGGQDTQYF. This chain links TRBV5-6 with TRBJ2-3, with TRBD2 matching 16 bases. Germline assignment: CDR1 SGHDT and CDR2 YYEEEE. There are 16 residues in the CDR3. V shed 4 bases and J 5 bases; nucleotides not matched to a gene: 4.

The chain uses TRBV5-8 and TRBJ2-5; TRBD1 is a possible D gene (6 bases). V dropped 3 bases and J dropped 2 bases, with 8 bases sitting between them. The CDR3 totals 13 residues. CDR1 is SGHTS, CDR2 YDEGEE, per germline. The CDR3: CASSSDRQETQYF. CDR3 in DNA: TGTGCCAGCAGCTCGGACAGACAAGAGACCCAGTACTTC.

The chain couples TRBV13 to TRBJ2-1; the match to TRBD2 covers 10 bases. V was pared by 0 bases and J by 4 bases, with 3 bases of the junction left unmatched. Germline V gene lookup returns CDR1 PRHDT and CDR2 FYEKMQ (reference sequence). The CDR3 length is 16 residues. DNA of the CDR3: TGTGCCAGCAGCTTAGGCGGAGCGGGGGGGTACAATGAGCAGTTCTTC. It translates to CASSLGGAGGYNEQFF.